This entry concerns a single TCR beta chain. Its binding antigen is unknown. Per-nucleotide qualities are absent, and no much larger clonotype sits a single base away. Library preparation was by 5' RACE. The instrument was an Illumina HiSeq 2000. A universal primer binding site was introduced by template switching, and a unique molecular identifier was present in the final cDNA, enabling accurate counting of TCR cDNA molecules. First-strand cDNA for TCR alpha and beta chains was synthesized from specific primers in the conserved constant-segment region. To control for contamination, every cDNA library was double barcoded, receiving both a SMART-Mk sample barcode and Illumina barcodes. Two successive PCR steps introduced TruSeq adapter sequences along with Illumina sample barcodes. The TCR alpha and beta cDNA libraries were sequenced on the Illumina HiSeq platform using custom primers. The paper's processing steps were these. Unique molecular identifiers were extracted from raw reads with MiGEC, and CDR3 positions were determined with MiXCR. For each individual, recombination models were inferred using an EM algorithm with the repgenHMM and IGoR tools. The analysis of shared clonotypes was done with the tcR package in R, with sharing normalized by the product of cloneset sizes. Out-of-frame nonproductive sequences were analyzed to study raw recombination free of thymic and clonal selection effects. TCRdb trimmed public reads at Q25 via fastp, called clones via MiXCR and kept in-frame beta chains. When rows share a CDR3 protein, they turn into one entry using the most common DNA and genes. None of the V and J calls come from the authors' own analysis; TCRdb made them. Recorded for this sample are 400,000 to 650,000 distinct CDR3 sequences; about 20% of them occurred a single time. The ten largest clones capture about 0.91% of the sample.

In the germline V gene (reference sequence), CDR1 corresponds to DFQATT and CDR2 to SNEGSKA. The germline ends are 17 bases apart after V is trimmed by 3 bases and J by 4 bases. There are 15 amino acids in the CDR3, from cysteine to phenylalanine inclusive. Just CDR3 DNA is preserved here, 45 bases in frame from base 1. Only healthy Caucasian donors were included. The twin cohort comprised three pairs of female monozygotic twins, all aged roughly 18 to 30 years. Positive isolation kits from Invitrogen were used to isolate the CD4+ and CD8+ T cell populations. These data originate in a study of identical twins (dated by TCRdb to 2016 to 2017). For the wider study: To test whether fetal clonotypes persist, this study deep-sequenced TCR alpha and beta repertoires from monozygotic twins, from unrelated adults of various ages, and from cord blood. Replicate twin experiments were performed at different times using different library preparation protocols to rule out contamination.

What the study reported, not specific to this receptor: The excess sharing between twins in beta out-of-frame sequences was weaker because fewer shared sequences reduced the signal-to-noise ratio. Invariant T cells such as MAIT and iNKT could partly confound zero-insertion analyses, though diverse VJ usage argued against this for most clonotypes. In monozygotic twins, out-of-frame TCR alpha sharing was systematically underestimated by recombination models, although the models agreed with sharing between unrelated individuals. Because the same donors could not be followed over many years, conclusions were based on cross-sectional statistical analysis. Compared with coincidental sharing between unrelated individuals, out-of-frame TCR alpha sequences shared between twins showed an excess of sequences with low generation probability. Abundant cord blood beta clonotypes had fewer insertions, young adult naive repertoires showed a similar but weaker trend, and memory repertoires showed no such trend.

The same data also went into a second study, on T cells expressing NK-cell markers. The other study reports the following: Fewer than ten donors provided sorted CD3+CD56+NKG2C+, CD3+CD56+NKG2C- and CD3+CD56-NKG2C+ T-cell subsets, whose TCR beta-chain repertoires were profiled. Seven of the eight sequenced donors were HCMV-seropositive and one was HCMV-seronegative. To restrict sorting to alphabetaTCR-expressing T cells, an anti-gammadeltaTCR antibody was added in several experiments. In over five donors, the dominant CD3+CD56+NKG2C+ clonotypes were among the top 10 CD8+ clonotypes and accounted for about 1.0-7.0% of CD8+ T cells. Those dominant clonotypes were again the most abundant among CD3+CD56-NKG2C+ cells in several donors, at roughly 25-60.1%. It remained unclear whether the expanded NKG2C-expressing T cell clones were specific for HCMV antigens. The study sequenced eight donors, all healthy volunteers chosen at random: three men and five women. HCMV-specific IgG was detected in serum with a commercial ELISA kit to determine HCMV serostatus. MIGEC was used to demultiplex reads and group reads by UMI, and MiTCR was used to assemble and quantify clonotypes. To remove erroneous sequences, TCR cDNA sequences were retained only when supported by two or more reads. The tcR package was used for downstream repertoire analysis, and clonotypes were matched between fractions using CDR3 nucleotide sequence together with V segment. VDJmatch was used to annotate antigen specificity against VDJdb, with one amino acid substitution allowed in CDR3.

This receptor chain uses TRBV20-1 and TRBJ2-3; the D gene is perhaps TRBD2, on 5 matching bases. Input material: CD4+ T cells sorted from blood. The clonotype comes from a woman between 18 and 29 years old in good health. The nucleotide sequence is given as TGCAGTGCTAGCCCAGGACGGCGGCGGGCAGATACGCAGTATTTT. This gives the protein CSASPGRRRADTQYF.